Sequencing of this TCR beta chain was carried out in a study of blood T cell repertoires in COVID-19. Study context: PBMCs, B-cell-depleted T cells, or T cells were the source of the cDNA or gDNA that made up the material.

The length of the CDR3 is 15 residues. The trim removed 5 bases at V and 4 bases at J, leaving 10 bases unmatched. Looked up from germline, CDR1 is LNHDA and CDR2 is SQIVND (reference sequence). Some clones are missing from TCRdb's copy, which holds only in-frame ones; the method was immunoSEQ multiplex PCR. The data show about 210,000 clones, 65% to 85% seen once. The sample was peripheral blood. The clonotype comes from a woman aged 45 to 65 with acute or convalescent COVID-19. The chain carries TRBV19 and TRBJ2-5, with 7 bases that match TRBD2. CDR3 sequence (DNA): TGTGCCAGTAGTTCGCTACCGGGAGGATTAGAGACCCAGTACTTC. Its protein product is CASSSLPGGLETQYF.